The clone carrying this TCR beta chain showed up many times. No antigen is known for it. Time point: persistent/refractory GD, antithyroid drugs over 5 years with positive TRAb. There was RNA extracted from PBMCs, and the TCR library was made from it. An endocrinology department in Xi'an, China, supplied the patients. EDTA tubes received around 9 milliliters of collected peripheral blood. Arm-PCR of CDR3 regions with iRepertoire HTBI primers generated TCR beta libraries. Via MiXCR, TCRdb re-called the multiplex PCR reads, giving one row per CDR3 protein. This sample has about 340,000 distinct CDR3 sequences, with 15% to 20% found just once. This record belongs to a study of regulatory T cells in long-lasting Graves disease. The CDR3 is 14 residues long. Germline trimming cut 3 bases from V and 6 bases from J; bases unmatched to any gene: 3. Study-wide results and caveats: The study found persistent patients shared more public clonotypes (roughly 2,500) than new patients (around 1,000).

The chain joins TRBV12-3 or TRBV12-4 to TRBJ2-2; TRBD2 matches at 8 bases. The sample consisted of peripheral blood mononuclear cells (PBMCs), taken when the disease was refractory, from a patient treated with antithyroid drugs. The source is a female donor with Graves disease. This CDR3 is CASSLYGGAGELFF. For the CDR3, the DNA is TGTGCCAGCAGTTTGTACGGGGGGGCCGGGGAGCTGTTTTTT.